This T cell receptor (beta chain) was recorded in a study of T cells in Graves' hyperthyroidism and ophthalmopathy. Whole-study findings and limits: Most clonotypes that expanded in the thyroid above 0.001 also showed up in blood. The model predicted ophthalmopathy a median around 6.5 months before onset. Stable hyperthyroidism and ophthalmopathy were separated using 13 V-J signatures.

This clonotype was seen repeatedly, ten times or more. Its antigen is unidentified. RNA transcripts gave rise to amplified TCR beta CDR3 regions. Carried out on the TCR CDR3, a first-round RT-PCR used the HTBI primer set. TCRdb passed the multiplex PCR reads through MiXCR, listing each CDR3 protein once. The data hold roughly 300,000 distinct CDR3 sequences, with around 20% observed a single time. Trimming removed 5 bases from V and 6 bases from J, with 23 bases in between. Germline V gene lookup returns CDR1 MNHNS and CDR2 SASEGT. CDR3 length: 17 amino acids. The TCR sequence derives from a woman in her forties or fifties with Graves' hyperthyroidism. The chain couples TRBV6-1 to TRBJ2-1; TRBD1 or TRBD2 may be the D gene (5 bases each). The sample was blood. DNA of the CDR3: TGTGCCAGCAGTCGCCCCTCCGACCCCCTGAGGGGCAATGAGCAGTTCTTC. It specifies CASSRPSDPLRGNEQFF.